These 12 T cell receptor beta chains came from one sample sequenced in a study of OX40 agonist ivuxolimab in advanced cancers. The table came from immunoSEQ multiplex PCR; TCRdb's copy has only in-frame clones and leaves some out. The table records several thousand clones, around 81% of them present only once. The specimen was CD4+ or CD8+ T cells sorted from blood, collected in a trial of the OX40 agonist ivuxolimab. The receptors originated from an adult with an advanced solid tumor such as melanoma, head and neck, liver or kidney cancer.

The chain joins TRBV27 to TRBJ2-7; D is uncertain. The ends were cut back, 0 bases at V and 2 bases at J, with 5 bases in the middle. The CDR3 spans 13 residues. Germline CDR1 reads MNHEY; CDR2 reads SMNVEV (reference sequence). The CDR3 spells CASSLSPTYEQYF. CDR3 bases: TGTGCCAGCAGTTTATCTCCCACCTACGAGCAGTACTTC.

The genes are TRBV2 and TRBJ2-5; D gene unclear. The CDR3 loop spans 13 amino acids. Trimming left V 4 bases short and J 0 bases short, with 6 bases between. Germline V CDR1 and CDR2: SNHLY, FYNNEI. In nucleotides, the CDR3 is TGTGCCAGCAGTGGAGACTACCAAGAGACCCAGTACTTC. Translation: CASSGDYQETQYF.

The CDR3 is CASSPGGVNIQYF. CDR3 DNA: TGTGCCAGCAGCCCAGGGGGAGTTAACATTCAGTACTTC. This chain uses TRBV5-4 with TRBJ2-4, with 7 bases fitting TRBD1. Unmatched junction bases numbered 5, after V lost 4 bases and J lost 7 bases. This CDR3 region has 13 residues. Germline V lookup: CDR1 SGHNT, CDR2 YYREEE (reference sequence). Full variable domain (rest looked up from reference TRBV5-4 and TRBJ2-4): ETGVTQSPTHLIKTRGQQVTLRCSSQSGHNTVSWYQQALGQGPQFIFQYYREEENGRGNFPPRFSGLQFPNYSSELNVNALELDDSALYLCASSPGGVNIQYFGAGTRLSVL.

The chain combines TRBV2 with TRBJ1-4, with a possible D match to TRBD1 (6 bases). This CDR3 comprises 12 residues. CDR1 is SNHLY and CDR2 is FYNNEI in the germline V gene. Between the trimmed V and J ends, which lost 6 bases and 6 bases, there was a span of 8 bases. This CDR3 is CASRGADEKLFF. Here the CDR3 DNA reads TGTGCCAGCAGGGGGGCGGATGAAAAACTGTTTTTT.

This clone was counted only a few times. J is TRBJ1-5 and V is TRBV30, with 8 bases identical to TRBD1. With 3 bases clipped from V and 7 bases from J, the junction kept 8 bases outside the gene matches. CDR3 length: 14 residues. Germline V lookup: CDR1 GTSNPN, CDR2 SVGIG (reference sequence). The CDR3: CAWSQGAQVQPQHF. As DNA, the CDR3 is TGTGCCTGGAGCCAGGGGGCGCAAGTCCAGCCCCAGCATTTT.

The chain joins TRBV6-5 to TRBJ2-5; the match to TRBD1 covers 11 bases. V lost 2 bases to trimming and J lost 5 bases; unmatched junction nucleotides: 7. This CDR3 has 16 residues. Germline assignment: CDR1 MNHEY and CDR2 SVGAGI. In DNA, the CDR3 is TGTGCCAGCAGTTACGGACCTCGGACAGGGGGCGAGACCCAGTACTTC. Translation: CASSYGPRTGGETQYF.

This clone was counted a few times. The chain couples TRBV6-5 to TRBJ1-2, with D perhaps TRBD1 (6 bases). The V end lost 5 bases, the J end lost 6 bases, and 13 bases lay between the germline ends. The CDR3 is 13 residues long. The germline V gene has CDR1 MNHEY and CDR2 SVGAGI. DNA for the CDR3: TGTGCCAGCAGTACCGGGACACTTAATGGCTACACCTTC. Protein: CASSTGTLNGYTF.

V is TRBV30 and J is TRBJ1-5; D ambiguous. Trimming stripped 2 bases from V and 1 base from J, with 6 bases between. This CDR3 has 13 amino acids. Germline V gives CDR1 GTSNPN, CDR2 SVGIG (reference sequence). CDR3 coding DNA: TGTGCCTGGAGTCAAGGGAGCAATCAGCCCCAGCATTTT. It specifies CAWSQGSNQPQHF.

This clone was seen a handful of times. CDR3 coding DNA: TGTGCCAGCAGCTTCGGACTAGCGGCAGATACGCAGTATTTT. Translating gives CASSFGLAADTQYF. This chain joins TRBV5-4 and TRBJ2-3; 10 nucleotides match TRBD2. CDR1 and CDR2 (germline): SGHNT, YYREEE (reference sequence). The CDR3 contains 14 residues. The ends lost 2 bases at V and 4 bases at J; junction bases unmatched: 1.

The genes are TRBV9 and TRBJ2-2; TRBD2 matches 11 bases. The CDR3 extends over 17 amino acids. The trim removed 0 bases at V and 7 bases at J, leaving 8 bases unmatched. CDR1 is SGDLS, CDR2 YYNGEE, per germline. The CDR3 DNA reads as TGTGCCAGCAGCGTAGGCCCTCTAGCGGGGGGTGTCGGGGAGCTGTTTTTT. It encodes CASSVGPLAGGVGELFF.

This clone was counted once. The chain recombines TRBV9 with TRBJ2-3; 9 nucleotides align to TRBD1. Germline V lookup: CDR1 SGDLS, CDR2 YYNGEE. The CDR3 covers 15 residues. V was pared by 4 bases and J by 5 bases, with 8 bases of the junction left unmatched. CDR3 DNA sequence: TGTGCCAGCAGCAGTACAGGGGGCGGGGGAGATACGCAGTATTTT. This translates into CASSSTGGGGDTQYF.

This rearrangement joins TRBV19 to TRBJ2-1; 15 bases map to TRBD2. The V segment lost 4 bases and the J segment 7 bases; nucleotides outside the gene matches: 2. The CDR3 length is 15 residues. CDR1 and CDR2 from the germline V gene are LNHDA and SQIVND (reference sequence). CDR3 amino acids: CASSTGTSGGNEQFF. In DNA form, the CDR3 reads TGTGCCAGTAGTACCGGGACTAGCGGGGGGAATGAGCAGTTCTTC.